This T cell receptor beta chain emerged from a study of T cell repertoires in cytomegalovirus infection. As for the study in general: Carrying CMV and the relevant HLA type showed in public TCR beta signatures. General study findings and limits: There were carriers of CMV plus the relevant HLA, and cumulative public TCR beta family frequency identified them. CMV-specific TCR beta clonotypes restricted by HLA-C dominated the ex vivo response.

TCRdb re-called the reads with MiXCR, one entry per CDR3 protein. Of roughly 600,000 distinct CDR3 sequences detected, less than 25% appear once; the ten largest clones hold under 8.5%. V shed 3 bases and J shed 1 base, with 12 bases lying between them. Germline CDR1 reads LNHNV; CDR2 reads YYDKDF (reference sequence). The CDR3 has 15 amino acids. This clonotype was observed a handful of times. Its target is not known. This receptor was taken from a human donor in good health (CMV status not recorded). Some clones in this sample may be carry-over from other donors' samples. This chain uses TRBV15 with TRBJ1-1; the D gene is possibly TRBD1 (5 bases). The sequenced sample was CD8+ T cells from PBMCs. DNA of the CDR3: TGTGCCACCAGCAGGGCGCGGGGCTGGAACACTGAAGCTTTCTTT. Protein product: CATSRARGWNTEAFF.